The 18 T cell receptor beta chains in this list originate from one sample, sequenced in a study of blood T cell repertoires in COVID-19. Data came from immunoSEQ multiplex PCR; TCRdb stores just in-frame clones and leaves some out. The sample includes 74,000 or so clones, 80% to 90% of them seen just once. Sequencing was done on a sample of peripheral blood. The receptors derive from a man in his fifties with acute or convalescent COVID-19.

The chain links TRBV12-3 or TRBV12-4 to TRBJ1-3; D unresolved. The length of the CDR3 is 13 residues. The V gene lost 1 base and the J gene lost 4 bases, with 5 bases spanning the gap. The CDR3 region has the DNA TGTGCCAGCAGTTTAGAAGCCGGAAACACCATATATTTT. It codes for CASSLEAGNTIYF.

The chain carries TRBV28 and TRBJ2-7; D perhaps matches TRBD2 (6 bases). The CDR3 has 16 amino acids. CDR1 MDHEN and CDR2 SYDVKM come from the germline V gene. The V and J ends lost 2 bases and 2 bases respectively, with 16 bases between them. CDR3 coding DNA: TGTGCCAGCAGTTTAGTTTCGGGAGACTCTCCCTACGAGCAGTACTTC. This encodes CASSLVSGDSPYEQYF.

V and J are TRBV7-6 and TRBJ2-2, with D possibly TRBD1 on 6 matching bases. Germline V lookup: CDR1 SGHVS, CDR2 FNYEAQ. This CDR3 is 15 amino acids long. V was clipped by 3 bases and J by 5 bases, with 13 bases between them. CDR3 nucleotide sequence: TGTGCCAGCAGCTTGTGGAAAGGGGGTACCGGGGAGCTGTTTTTT. It yields the protein CASSLWKGGTGELFF.

The CDR3 DNA follows: TGTGCCAGCAGTTGGTCAGTCTCCTACAATGAGCAGTTCTTC. Translated, it gives CASSWSVSYNEQFF. V and J are TRBV6-2 or TRBV6-3 and TRBJ2-1; no clear D gene. The germline V gene has CDR1 MNHEY and CDR2 SVGEGT. This CDR3 spans 14 amino acids. V was cut by 4 bases and J by 0 bases, with 7 bases left in between.

The J gene is TRBJ2-3, the V gene TRBV7-8, with 10 bases aligning to TRBD2. Germline CDR1 SGHVS, CDR2 FQNEAQ. This CDR3 has 15 amino acids. After removal of 4 bases from V and 5 bases from J, the junction contained 6 bases not matched to a gene. The CDR3 loop reads CASSSVLAGQDTQYF. In DNA form, the CDR3 reads TGTGCCAGCAGCTCAGTACTAGCGGGACAAGATACGCAGTATTTT.

This chain uses TRBV4-3 with TRBJ2-1; no clear D. Germline loops: CDR1 LGHNA, CDR2 YSLEER. The CDR3 sequence is 15 residues long. Trimming removed 0 bases from V and 7 bases from J, with 13 bases in between. Here the CDR3 reads CASSQDGLAQNEQFF. The CDR3 region has the DNA TGCGCCAGCAGCCAAGACGGGTTGGCGCAGAATGAGCAGTTCTTC.

This clone occurred once. This chain joins TRBV10-3 and TRBJ1-5; no firm D call. Trimming removed 8 bases from V and 4 bases from J, with 18 bases in between. CDR1 ENHRY and CDR2 SYGVKD come from the germline V gene. The length of the CDR3 is 15 residues. This CDR3 is CAIGGEGRENQPQHF. CDR3 DNA: TGTGCCATCGGTGGTGAGGGTAGGGAAAATCAGCCCCAGCATTTT.

The count of this clone is one. The rearrangement uses TRBV5-4 and TRBJ2-3, with 15 bases identical to TRBD2. Germline CDR1 is SGHNT and CDR2 is YYREEE (reference sequence). This CDR3 has 16 amino acids. V shed 3 bases, J shed 3 bases, and the junction held 2 bases outside the gene matches. The CDR3 spells CASSSGTSGRTDTQYF. CDR3 coding DNA: TGTGCCAGCAGCTCGGGGACTAGCGGGAGGACAGATACGCAGTATTTT.

This rearrangement joins TRBV7-9 to TRBJ2-7, with 11 bases that match TRBD1. V lost 5 bases, J lost 7 bases, and 10 bases stayed unmatched. Per germline, CDR1 SEHNR and CDR2 FQNEAQ (reference sequence). The CDR3 runs 15 residues. The CDR3 DNA sequence: TGTGCCAGCAGCCGACTTGGACAGGGGGCCGGAGAGCAGTACTTC. Translated, it gives CASSRLGQGAGEQYF.

Only one count was recorded for this clone. The chain has TRBV10-3 and TRBJ1-6, with 8 bases aligning to TRBD1. Germline V gives CDR1 ENHRY, CDR2 SYGVKD. CDR3 length: 16 residues. With 4 bases clipped from V and 7 bases from J, the junction kept 9 bases outside the gene matches. CDR3 nucleotides: TGTGCCATCAGTGCATCAGGGGGCGATGAGAATTCACCCCTCCACTTT. As protein: CAISASGGDENSPLHF.

This clone was observed a few times. The chain couples TRBV29-1 to TRBJ2-3; a weak D match, TRBD2 (5 bases). CDR1 is SQVTM, CDR2 ANQGSEA, per germline. The CDR3 spans 15 residues. V lost 4 bases and J lost 4, with 18 bases in between. Here the CDR3 reads CSVAQGSVAADTQYF. CDR3 DNA: TGCAGCGTTGCACAAGGGAGCGTTGCGGCAGATACGCAGTATTTT.

V gene TRBV25-1 combines with J gene TRBJ2-2, with a possible D match to TRBD2 (6 bases). This CDR3 region has 16 residues. Per germline, CDR1 MGHDK and CDR2 SYGVNS. Between the trimmed V and J ends, which lost 4 bases and 1 base, there was a span of 13 bases. For the CDR3, the DNA is TGTGCCAGCAGTGCCACGGGACTTTTGAACACCGGGGAGCTGTTTTTT. Encoded protein: CASSATGLLNTGELFF.

The rearrangement links TRBV11-2 to TRBJ2-5; a weak D match, TRBD1 (5 bases). The CDR3 is 14 amino acids. V lost 0 bases, J lost 6 bases, and 11 bases lay in between. Germline values: CDR1 SGHAT, CDR2 FQNNGV. CDR3 coding DNA: TGTGCCAGCAGCTTAGACCAGGGTCTCCAGACCCAGTACTTC. It codes for CASSLDQGLQTQYF.

This chain joins TRBV19 and TRBJ2-1; 7 nucleotides agree with TRBD1. Losses at the gene ends were 4 bases for V and 1 base for J; bases not matched to a gene: 4. The CDR3 sequence is 15 residues long. CDR1 LNHDA and CDR2 SQIVND come from the germline V gene (reference sequence). For the CDR3, the DNA is TGTGCCAGTAGTACTCGACAGGGTTCCTACAATGAGCAGTTCTTC. Protein: CASSTRQGSYNEQFF.

V and J are TRBV18 and TRBJ2-3, with D perhaps TRBD2 (5 bases). Per germline, CDR1 KGHSH and CDR2 LQKENI. The CDR3 is 15 residues long. Trimming removed 4 bases at V and 2 bases at J, with 13 bases between. The CDR3: CASSQIATLTDTQYF. The CDR3 coding sequence is TGTGCCAGCTCACAAATAGCGACACTCACAGATACGCAGTATTTT.

In this sample, this clone turned up once. This chain links TRBV28 with TRBJ1-5, with TRBD1 matching 7 bases. Trimming at V came to 1 base and at J to 5 bases, leaving 5 bases not matched to a gene. Germline V CDR1 and CDR2: MDHEN, SYDVKM. The CDR3 has 15 amino acids. The CDR3 DNA reads as TGTGCCAGCAGTTTATCGCGACAGGGCCATCAGCCCCAGCATTTT. It translates to CASSLSRQGHQPQHF.

The rearrangement links TRBV13 to TRBJ2-3, with D perhaps TRBD1 (6 bases). Germline V CDR1 and CDR2: PRHDT, FYEKMQ (reference sequence). The V gene lost 4 bases and the J gene lost 6 bases, with 20 bases spanning the gap. The CDR3 has 16 amino acids. DNA for the CDR3: TGTGCCAGCAGCTCCCAGGGGCCCCTGGCAGGGGATACGCAGTATTTT. Its translation is CASSSQGPLAGDTQYF.

This clone was seen just once. The rearrangement joins TRBV10-1 to TRBJ1-1, with 8 bases that match TRBD1. The CDR3 totals 15 residues. Germline assignment: CDR1 WNHNN and CDR2 SYGVQD (reference sequence). Trimming cost V 2 bases and J 4 bases; bases outside gene matches: 6. The CDR3 reads CASSEGQGVSTEAFF. The CDR3 bases are TGCGCCAGCAGTGAGGGACAGGGAGTGAGCACTGAAGCTTTCTTT.